This T cell receptor beta chain came from a study of T cell repertoires in ileal Crohn's disease. About the study: Median disease duration was nearly eight years; less than 45% smoked at surgery. M6 samples are neoterminal ileum biopsies from postoperative colonoscopy.

Time point meaning: neoterminal ileum biopsy at postoperative endoscopy, about 6 months after surgery. The data were produced by immunoSEQ multiplex PCR, yet TCRdb's version contains in-frame clones alone and is incomplete. The top ten hold around 20% of the sample, which has about 9,400 clones, around 80% seen once. Overall study results and limits: The median delay to postoperative endoscopy was around 6.4 months.

A word on this clone: No antigen is known for it.

Germline values: CDR1 SGHVS, CDR2 FQNEAQ. This CDR3 is built from 16 residues. V lost 2 bases and J lost 2; bases outside the gene matches: 4. This TCR derives from an adult with Crohn's disease. Input material: ileal tissue. The genes are TRBV7-8 and TRBJ1-5; the match to TRBD1 covers 9 bases. The CDR3 DNA sequence: TGTGCCAGCAGCTTACGGGACAGGGCGGGCAATCAGCCCCAGCATTTT. This translates into CASSLRDRAGNQPQHF.